Listed below are T cell receptor beta chains from one sample, sequenced in a study of identical twins. TCRdb recomputed calls from the 5' RACE reads with MiXCR, one row per CDR3 protein. The repertoire holds 1.5 million to 2 million distinct CDR3 sequences, with about 30% as singletons. The material sequenced was cord blood. The receptors stem from a newborn girl in good health. Each CDR3 is given with its conserved first and last residue. D genes are given only for firm matches. A clone size is listed for some rows: how often the clone was seen (once, few, many), or a class if it is expanded.

D gene,clone size,J gene,V gene,CDR3 protein,CDR3 DNA
-,-,TRBJ1-2,TRBV28,CASSFRDVNYGYTF,TGTGCCAGCAGTTTTAGGGACGTTAACTATGGCTACACCTTC
TRBD1,few,TRBJ1-2,TRBV20-1,CSARSGTGGHTF,TGCAGTGCTAGGTCCGGGACAGGGGGCCACACCTTC
-,-,TRBJ1-4,TRBV11-1,CASSRPGLNEKLFF,TGTGCCAGCAGCCGGCCGGGGCTTAATGAAAAACTGTTTTTT
TRBD2,few,TRBJ2-2,TRBV18,CASSPLGLAGVETGELFF,TGTGCCAGCTCACCACTCGGACTAGCGGGAGTGGAGACCGGGGAGCTGTTTTTT
-,-,TRBJ1-5,TRBV15,CATSRPQSNQPQHF,TGTGCCACCAGCAGACCTCAGTCCAATCAGCCCCAGCATTTT
-,many,TRBJ2-7,TRBV6-5,CASSPGHMTYEQYF,TGTGCCAGCAGCCCGGGACACATGACCTACGAGCAGTACTTC
-,-,TRBJ1-1,TRBV19,CASSIRGVNTEAFF,TGTGCCAGTAGTATACGGGGGGTGAACACTGAAGCTTTCTTT
-,many,TRBJ2-5,TRBV29-1,CSVVRRLQETQYF,TGCAGCGTTGTTCGCAGGCTACAAGAGACCCAGTACTTC
TRBD2,-,TRBJ2-7,TRBV5-1,CASRPGLAATLNAYEQYF,TGCGCCAGCAGACCGGGACTAGCGGCCACTCTTAACGCCTACGAGCAGTACTTC
TRBD2,-,TRBJ2-1,TRBV28,CASIAGGRGNEQFF,TGTGCCAGCATAGCGGGAGGGCGAGGGAATGAGCAGTTCTTC
TRBD1,few,TRBJ1-4,TRBV18,CASSPLTGAPNEKLFF,TGTGCCAGCTCACCGTTGACAGGGGCCCCAAATGAAAAACTGTTTTTT
-,-,TRBJ2-7,TRBV24-1,CATSDPSYEQYF,TGTGCCACCAGTGATCCATCTTACGAGCAGTACTTC
TRBD1,-,TRBJ2-7,TRBV2,CASILQGIGYEQYF,TGTGCCAGCATCTTACAGGGGATAGGCTACGAGCAGTACTTC
-,-,TRBJ1-5,TRBV7-4,CASSASEFSYKHSNQPQHF,TGTGCCAGCAGCGCCTCAGAATTCTCCTACAAACATAGCAATCAGCCCCAGCATTTT
TRBD2,few,TRBJ2-1,TRBV12-3/TRBV12-4,CASTIGTSGSWYNEQFF,TGTGCCAGCACCATCGGGACTAGCGGGAGTTGGTACAATGAGCAGTTCTTC
-,-,TRBJ2-3,TRBV20-1,CSARDWRDSTDTQYF,TGCAGTGCTAGAGACTGGCGGGACTCCACAGATACGCAGTATTTT
TRBD1,few,TRBJ1-2,TRBV4-1,CASSQTGTGIYGYTF,TGCGCCAGCAGCCAAACCGGGACAGGGATCTATGGCTACACCTTC
-,-,TRBJ1-1,TRBV7-2,CASTHRVSVNTEAFF,TGCGCCAGCACTCACAGGGTATCCGTGAACACTGAAGCTTTCTTT
-,few,TRBJ1-2,TRBV6-1,CASSPRDGSYGYTF,TGTGCCAGCAGCCCCCGGGACGGATCTTATGGCTACACCTTC
-,once,TRBJ2-7,TRBV3-1,CASSQERQEQYF,TGTGCCAGCAGCCAAGAAAGGCAAGAGCAGTACTTC
-,-,TRBJ1-6,TRBV12-3/TRBV12-4,CASSPGVDRSSYNSPLHF,TGTGCCAGCAGCCCCGGAGTGGACAGATCCTCCTATAATTCACCCCTCCACTTT
-,few,TRBJ2-7,TRBV27,CASSLKGAPLYEQYF,TGTGCCAGCAGTTTAAAGGGAGCTCCCCTCTACGAGCAGTACTTC
TRBD2,-,TRBJ2-4,TRBV29-1,CSVGPGLAGGIQNIQYF,TGCAGCGTTGGGCCGGGACTAGCGGGAGGGATCCAAAACATTCAGTACTTC
TRBD2,-,TRBJ2-1,TRBV20-1,CSARDGTSGGNEQFF,TGCAGTGCTAGAGATGGTACTAGCGGGGGGAATGAGCAGTTCTTC
-,few,TRBJ1-2,TRBV7-2,CASSEDILGYTF,TGTGCCAGCAGCGAGGACATCCTTGGCTACACCTTC
-,-,TRBJ2-1,TRBV4-1,CASSPRLVDSYNEQFF,TGCGCCAGCAGCCCTAGACTAGTGGACTCCTACAATGAGCAGTTCTTC
-,-,TRBJ2-5,TRBV18,CASSPFIETQYF,TGTGCCAGCTCACCCTTTATCGAGACCCAGTACTTC
-,few,TRBJ2-1,TRBV11-2,CASKLAGRNNEQFF,TGTGCCAGCAAACTAGCCGGTAGAAACAATGAGCAGTTCTTC
TRBD1,-,TRBJ1-2,TRBV20-1,CSARYRGLNYGYTF,TGCAGTGCTAGGTACAGGGGGCTTAACTATGGCTACACCTTC
-,-,TRBJ2-3,TRBV3-1,CASSQEVLTDTQYF,TGTGCCAGCAGCCAAGAGGTCCTCACAGATACGCAGTATTTT
-,-,TRBJ2-7,TRBV20-1,CSARVGTPTYNEQYF,TGCAGTGCTAGAGTGGGGACCCCAACCTACAATGAGCAGTACTTC
-,few,TRBJ1-2,TRBV14,CASSQVVGHGYTF,TGTGCCAGCAGCCAAGTCGTAGGGCATGGCTACACCTTC
-,few,TRBJ2-3,TRBV12-5,CASGFIDRSSTDTQYF,TGTGCTAGTGGTTTCATCGACCGTTCTAGCACAGATACGCAGTATTTT
-,-,TRBJ2-5,TRBV10-3,CAVSAGGNQETQYF,TGTGCCGTCAGCGCCGGAGGGAACCAAGAGACCCAGTACTTC
-,-,TRBJ1-2,TRBV30,CAWSVRTHGYTF,TGTGCCTGGAGTGTTCGGACGCATGGCTACACCTTC
-,few,TRBJ1-2,TRBV18,CASSPMDGSNYGYTF,TGTGCCAGCTCACCAATGGACGGGTCAAACTATGGCTACACCTTC
TRBD1,-,TRBJ2-1,TRBV11-1,CASSLPDRGRSNEQFF,TGTGCCAGCAGCTTACCCGACAGGGGGCGCAGCAATGAGCAGTTCTTC